The 16 T cell receptor beta chains presented below share a single source sample, sequenced in a study of blood T cell repertoires in COVID-19. Sequencing used immunoSEQ multiplex PCR; TCRdb keeps in-frame clones, though not all of them. The sample carries about 440,000 clones, about 89% recorded once. The sample taken for sequencing was peripheral blood. Every receptor here comes from a woman aged 25 to 39 with acute or convalescent COVID-19.

The gene calls are TRBV5-5 and TRBJ1-6; 8 bases align to TRBD1. The V gene end was trimmed by 3 bases and the J gene end by 7 bases; junction bases not matched to a gene: 15. This CDR3 contains 18 residues. Germline CDR1 SGHKS, CDR2 YYEKEE (reference sequence). CDR3: CASSSQDRVYSWNSPLHF. The CDR3 DNA sequence: TGTGCCAGCAGCTCTCAGGACAGGGTTTATTCATGGAATTCACCCCTCCACTTT.

The chain joins TRBV6-5 to TRBJ2-1, with D hard to call. This CDR3 has 14 residues. CDR1 and CDR2 from the germline V gene are MNHEY and SVGAGI. V was trimmed by 3 bases and J by 1 base, leaving 7 bases between them. The CDR3 DNA reads TGTGCCAGCAGTTATGCGGAATCCTACAATGAGCAGTTCTTC. This codes for CASSYAESYNEQFF.

CDR3 sequence (DNA): TGCAGCTCCACACAGGGCATTGAAGCTTTCTTT. Protein product: CSSTQGIEAFF. This chain connects TRBV29-1 to TRBJ1-1, with D perhaps matching TRBD1 (6 bases). The CDR3 is made up of 11 amino acids. Germline CDR1 SQVTM, CDR2 ANQGSEA. V lost 8 bases and J 7 bases, leaving 14 bases between the germline ends.

This clone came up a few times. The rearrangement links TRBV28 to TRBJ1-2, with D perhaps TRBD1 (6 bases). Trimming stripped 1 base from V and 8 bases from J, with 14 bases between. The CDR3 is made up of 14 amino acids. Germline loops: CDR1 MDHEN, CDR2 SYDVKM. The CDR3 DNA reads as TGTGCCAGCAGTTTATCAGGGGCCCTCAACGGCTACACCTTC. Its protein product is CASSLSGALNGYTF.

This rearrangement joins TRBV18 to TRBJ1-2; 7 bases are a match to TRBD1. The V gene end was trimmed by 6 bases and the J gene end by 3 bases; junction bases not matched to a gene: 4. Germline V gene sequence: CDR1 KGHSH, CDR2 LQKENI. The CDR3 is 13 amino acids. The CDR3 coding sequence is TGTGCCAGCTCCCTTACAGGGGACTATGGCTACACCTTC. This gives the protein CASSLTGDYGYTF.

The chain couples TRBV6-5 to TRBJ2-2, with TRBD1 matching over 7 bases. CDR1 and CDR2 from the germline V gene are MNHEY and SVGAGI. The CDR3 contains 13 residues. V lost 7 bases and J lost 6; bases outside the gene matches: 5. The CDR3 here is CASKKGGPGELFF. In DNA form, the CDR3 reads TGTGCCAGCAAGAAAGGGGGCCCCGGGGAGCTGTTTTTT.

The rearrangement joins TRBV13 to TRBJ2-1, with 8 bases lining up with TRBD1. CDR1 is PRHDT, CDR2 FYEKMQ, per germline (reference sequence). This CDR3 comprises 16 residues. The V gene end was trimmed by 5 bases and the J gene end by 3 bases; junction bases not matched to a gene: 9. This CDR3 is CASSPRGLRIYNEQFF. The CDR3 DNA reads as TGTGCCAGCAGCCCCAGGGGGCTCCGGATCTACAATGAGCAGTTCTTC.

The chain uses TRBV19 and TRBJ2-7; D may be TRBD1 (6 bases). The germline V gene has CDR1 LNHDA and CDR2 SQIVND (reference sequence). The CDR3 loop spans 15 amino acids. Trimming removed 5 bases from V and 9 bases from J, with 23 bases in between. The CDR3: CASSAQTGPVVWQYF. The CDR3 DNA is TGTGCCAGTAGTGCCCAGACAGGTCCCGTGGTCTGGCAGTACTTC. Looking up the rest from reference TRBV19 and TRBJ2-7 gives the full variable domain: DGGITQSPKYLFRKEGQNVTLSCEQNLNHDAMYWYRQDPGQGLRLIYYSQIVNDFQKGDIAEGYSVSREKKESFPLTVTSAQKNPTAFYLCASSAQTGPVVWQYFGPGTRLTVT.

This sequence joins TRBV7-3 and TRBJ2-2; the match to TRBD2 covers 8 bases. From germline, CDR1 is SGHTA and CDR2 FQGTGA. The CDR3 runs 14 residues. Trimming at V came to 10 bases and at J to 0 bases, leaving 4 bases not matched to a gene. DNA for the CDR3: TGTGCCACCGGGGGGGATACGAACACCGGGGAGCTGTTTTTT. This sequence encodes CATGGDTNTGELFF.

This chain connects TRBV6-6 to TRBJ2-5; no clear D. V was clipped by 8 bases and J by 5 bases, with 9 bases between them. CDR1 MNHNY and CDR2 SVGAGI come from the germline V gene (reference sequence). This CDR3 has 11 amino acids. The CDR3 DNA sequence: TGTGCCAGCGCAGCAGCGGAGACCCAGTACTTC. Translation: CASAAAETQYF.

Comments on this clone: The same CDR3 arises from other DNA sequences in this sample as well. The chain recombines TRBV7-9 with TRBJ1-4, with D uncertain. Germline V gives CDR1 SEHNR, CDR2 FQNEAQ (reference sequence). CDR3 length: 14 residues. V lost 3 bases, J lost 0 bases, and 5 bases lay in between. CDR3 coding DNA: TGTGCCAGCAGCTTGGGAGCAACTAATGAAAAACTGTTTTTT. It translates to CASSLGATNEKLFF.

This clone was detected only once. V gene TRBV28 combines with J gene TRBJ2-7; D might be TRBD1 (6 bases). The germline gives CDR1 MDHEN, CDR2 SYDVKM. Between the trimmed V and J ends, which lost 4 bases and 3 bases, there was a span of 13 bases. This CDR3 is 14 amino acids long. The CDR3 nucleotides are TGTGCCAGCAGTTCCTCCGGGACAATCTACGAGCAGTACTTC. It specifies CASSSSGTIYEQYF.

The chain has TRBV6-4 and TRBJ2-7; D is possibly TRBD1 (6 bases). This CDR3 region has 17 residues. Trimming cost V 11 bases and J 0 bases, with 26 bases left between them. Per the germline V gene, CDR1 is MRHNA and CDR2 is SNTAGT. The CDR3 DNA reads as TGTGCCCCACGTCTAGTGACAGGAACCCCGAGCTCCTACGAGCAGTACTTC. This codes for CAPRLVTGTPSSYEQYF.

This clone was picked up a small number of times. The chain couples TRBV4-2 to TRBJ1-2; D is possibly TRBD1 (6 bases). This CDR3 is 16 amino acids long. Germline V gene data show CDR1 as LGHNA and CDR2 as YNFKEQ. V lost 0 bases and J lost 6, with 17 bases in between. The CDR3 DNA sequence: TGTGCCAGCAGCCAAGATTTCGGACAGACCAGGCATGGCTACACCTTC. This encodes CASSQDFGQTRHGYTF.

V gene TRBV4-1 combines with J gene TRBJ1-2, with D uncertain. This CDR3 contains 15 residues. V lost 0 bases to trimming and J lost 5 bases, with 13 bases between them. Germline-derived CDR1 and CDR2 are MGHRA and YSYEKL. The CDR3 loop is CASSQERGKLYGYTF. In DNA form, the CDR3 reads TGCGCCAGCAGCCAAGAACGGGGAAAACTATATGGCTACACCTTC.

The rearrangement joins TRBV9 to TRBJ2-5, with 9 positions matching TRBD2. Germline V gene sequence: CDR1 SGDLS, CDR2 YYNGEE. The CDR3 is 15 residues long. Trimming took 0 bases from V and 6 from J; bases not matched to a gene: 6. Here the CDR3 DNA reads TGTGCCAGCAGCGTAGGGGGCGGGGGGGCGAAGACCCAGTACTTC. Translated, it gives CASSVGGGGAKTQYF.